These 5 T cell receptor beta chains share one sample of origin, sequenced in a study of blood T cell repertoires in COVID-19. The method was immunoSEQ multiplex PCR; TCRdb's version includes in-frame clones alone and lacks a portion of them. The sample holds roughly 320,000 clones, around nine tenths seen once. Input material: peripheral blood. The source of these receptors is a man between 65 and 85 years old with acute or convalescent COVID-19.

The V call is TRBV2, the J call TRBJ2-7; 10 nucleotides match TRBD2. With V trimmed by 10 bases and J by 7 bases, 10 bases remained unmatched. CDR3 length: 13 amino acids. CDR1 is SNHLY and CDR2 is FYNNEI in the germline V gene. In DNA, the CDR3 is TGTGCCACCCAGCGGGAGGGCCTGAGTGAGCAGTACTTC. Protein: CATQREGLSEQYF.

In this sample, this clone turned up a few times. This chain's CDR3 is CASSRTASGRTYEQYF. In DNA, the CDR3 is TGTGCCAGCAGCCGGACGGCTAGCGGGAGGACCTACGAGCAGTACTTC. V usage is TRBV5-5 and J usage is TRBJ2-7; 11 bases agree with TRBD2. Trimming cost V 4 bases and J 2 bases; bases outside gene matches: 8. CDR3 size: 16 residues. Germline CDR1 is SGHKS and CDR2 is YYEKEE (reference sequence).

DNA for the CDR3: TGTGCCAGCAGCTGGAGGGACAGGGGTGCAGAGACCCAGTACTTC. It encodes CASSWRDRGAETQYF. The gene calls are TRBV7-2 and TRBJ2-5; 10 bases line up with TRBD1. This CDR3 has 15 residues. Germline trimming cut 4 bases from V and 4 bases from J; bases unmatched to any gene: 6. Per germline, CDR1 SGHTA and CDR2 FQGNSA.

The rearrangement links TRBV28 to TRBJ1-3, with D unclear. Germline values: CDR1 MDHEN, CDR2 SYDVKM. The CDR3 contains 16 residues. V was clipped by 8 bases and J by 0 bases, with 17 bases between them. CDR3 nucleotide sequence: TGTGCCAGCGGAGGGCCAGGAGACCACTCTGGAAACACCATATATTTT. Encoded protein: CASGGPGDHSGNTIYF.

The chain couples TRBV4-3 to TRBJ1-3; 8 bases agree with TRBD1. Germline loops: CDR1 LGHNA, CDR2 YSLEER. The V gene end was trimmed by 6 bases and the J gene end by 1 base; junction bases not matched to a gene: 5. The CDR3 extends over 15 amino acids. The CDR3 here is CASSRGQGSGNTIYF. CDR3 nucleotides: TGCGCCAGCAGTCGCGGACAGGGTTCTGGAAACACCATATATTTT.